Listed below are T cell receptor beta chains from one sample, sequenced in a study of blood T cell repertoires in COVID-19. Sequencing used immunoSEQ multiplex PCR; TCRdb keeps in-frame clones, though not all of them. The sample gives around 310,000 clones, around 91% of which show up once; 1% is in the top ten. The sequencing input was peripheral blood. The receptors here all came from a middle-aged woman with COVID-19, enrolled during active disease. CDR3s include the opening cysteine and the closing phenylalanine or tryptophan. The D gene is left open where the match is weak. A clone size is listed for some rows: how often the clone was seen (once, few, many), or a class if it is expanded.

J | size | V | D | DNA | CDR3
TRBJ2-5 | . | TRBV7-9 | TRBD2 | TGTGCCAGCAGCTTGGGGACTAGCGGAAGCCGAGAGACCCAGTACTTC | CASSLGTSGSRETQYF
TRBJ1-2 | . | TRBV5-1 | . | TGCGCCAGCAGCTTGGGACAGAACGATGGCTACACCTTC | CASSLGQNDGYTF
TRBJ1-1 | . | TRBV18 | . | TGTGCCAGCTCACCAGCGGGGAACACTGAAGCTTTCTTT | CASSPAGNTEAFF
TRBJ2-7 | . | TRBV10-3 | . | TGTGCCATCAGTGATATCCGGGACAATAACTACGAGCAGTACTTC | CAISDIRDNNYEQYF
TRBJ2-6 | . | TRBV28 | TRBD1 | TGTGCCAGCAGGTCGACAGGGACTGGGGCCAACGTCCTGACTTTC | CASRSTGTGANVLTF
TRBJ1-4 | . | TRBV29-1 | TRBD1 | TGCAGCGTTCGGGACAGAGGGGCTGAAAAACTGTTTTTT | CSVRDRGAEKLFF
TRBJ2-7 | . | TRBV4-3 | . | TGCGCCAGCAGCCAAGATTTGGGGCGGTACTCCTACGAGCAGTACTTC | CASSQDLGRYSYEQYF
TRBJ1-2 | . | TRBV24-1 | TRBD1 | TGTGCCACCAGTGGCTGGGGGGACAGTGGCTACACCTTC | CATSGWGDSGYTF
TRBJ2-3 | . | TRBV3-1/TRBV3-2 | TRBD2 | TGTGCCAGCAGCCAAGGACTAGCGGGGGGGCGGACAGATACGCAGTATTTT | CASSQGLAGGRTDTQYF
TRBJ1-3 | . | TRBV28 | . | TGTGCCAGCAGTTCCGGGGGGCTAATTGGAAACACCATATATTTT | CASSSGGLIGNTIYF
TRBJ2-7 | . | TRBV5-4 | TRBD1 | TGTGCCAGCAGCCCCGTTACAGGGGCCTCCGAGCAGTACTTC | CASSPVTGASEQYF
TRBJ1-6 | . | TRBV15 | TRBD1 | TGTGCCACCAGCTTGACGGACAGGGATAATTCACCCCTCCACTTT | CATSLTDRDNSPLHF
TRBJ2-1 | . | TRBV27 | . | TGTGCCAGCAGTTTATCCCGACTTTTTTTGGATGAGCAGTTCTTC | CASSLSRLFLDEQFF
TRBJ2-7 | . | TRBV7-2 | . | TGTGCCAGCAGCCCTATGAGTTTAGCGAGCGAGCAGTACTTC | CASSPMSLASEQYF
TRBJ1-4 | . | TRBV5-1 | . | TGCGCCAGCAGCCTCGGTGCAACTAATGAAAAACTGTTTTTT | CASSLGATNEKLFF
TRBJ1-1 | . | TRBV7-2 | TRBD1 | TGTGCCAGCAGCTTCACAGGGGACACTGAAGCTTTCTTT | CASSFTGDTEAFF
TRBJ1-2 | few | TRBV28 | TRBD1 | TGTGCCGGAGGGGTATTGGACAGGAGCCATGGCTACACCTTC | CAGGVLDRSHGYTF
TRBJ2-7 | once | TRBV28 | . | TGTGCCAGCAGTTCCGTCTCCTACGAGCAGTACTTC | CASSSVSYEQYF
TRBJ1-2 | few | TRBV12-3/TRBV12-4 | . | TGTGCCAGCACTTCAGCCCTTTATGGCTACACCTTC | CASTSALYGYTF
TRBJ1-6 | . | TRBV19 | TRBD1 | TGTGCCAGTAGTACTTCCCGACAGGGAAGGTCCTATAATTCACCCCTCCACTTT | CASSTSRQGRSYNSPLHF
TRBJ1-5 | . | TRBV7-2 | TRBD1 | TGTGCCAGCAGCTTATCCGGGACAGGGGGGCAGCCCCAGCATTTT | CASSLSGTGGQPQHF
TRBJ1-4 | once | TRBV30 | . | TGTGCCTGCAGGGTGTATAATGAAAAACTGTTTTTT | CACRVYNEKLFF
TRBJ2-4 | . | TRBV6-2/TRBV6-3 | . | TGTGCCAGCAGTTACCCTGTGACAGGAGCCAAAAACATTCAGTACTTC | CASSYPVTGAKNIQYF
TRBJ2-1 | once | TRBV6-5 | . | TGTGCCAGCATAGAGCGTCGGGGCTACAATGAGCAGTTCTTC | CASIERRGYNEQFF
TRBJ2-3 | . | TRBV28 | TRBD2 | TGTGCCAGCAGGAGCGTCAGCGGGAGTTTCGCAGATACGCAGTATTTT | CASRSVSGSFADTQYF
TRBJ1-5 | . | TRBV28 | . | TGTGCCAGTATTCGGGAGGGGATAGGGAATCAGCCCCAGCATTTT | CASIREGIGNQPQHF
TRBJ1-2 | . | TRBV5-1 | . | TGCGCCAGCAGCCTCCGGGACACCCCTAACTATGGCTACACCTTC | CASSLRDTPNYGYTF
TRBJ2-7 | . | TRBV7-6 | . | TGTGCCAGCAGCAACAGTTACTCCTACGAGCAGTACTTC | CASSNSYSYEQYF
TRBJ2-5 | . | TRBV20-1 | . | TGCAGTGCAGGGGCTCTGGAGACCCAGTACTTC | CSAGALETQYF
TRBJ2-7 | . | TRBV6-1 | . | TGTGCCAGCAGTGGCCCTGACAGGGGACTAACCTACGAGCAGTACTTC | CASSGPDRGLTYEQYF
TRBJ1-2 | . | TRBV27 | . | TGTGCCAGCAGTGTGACAGGTTCCTCCTATGGCTACACCTTC | CASSVTGSSYGYTF
TRBJ2-3 | . | TRBV12-5 | TRBD2 | TGTGCTAGTGGTTTGGCTAGTAGCGGGAGTTTCACAGATACGCAGTATTTT | CASGLASSGSFTDTQYF
TRBJ2-3 | . | TRBV6-2/TRBV6-3 | TRBD1 | TGTGCCAGCAGTTACTCTAACAGGGGGCGCGCAGATACGCAGTATTTT | CASSYSNRGRADTQYF
TRBJ2-2 | . | TRBV5-1 | . | TGCGCCAGCAGCGACCGACAGGCCACCGGGGAGCTGTTTTTT | CASSDRQATGELFF
TRBJ2-5 | once | TRBV29-1 | TRBD2 | TGCAGCGTCGAAGGACTAGCGGGAGACGAGACCCAGTACTTC | CSVEGLAGDETQYF
TRBJ2-7 | once | TRBV5-1 | . | TGCGCCAGCGGCCACGGACAGTCCTACGAGCAGTACTTC | CASGHGQSYEQYF
TRBJ2-7 | . | TRBV5-6 | . | TGTGCCAGCAGCCAGGGGGGTTACGAGCAGTACTTC | CASSQGGYEQYF
TRBJ1-2 | . | TRBV7-8 | . | TGTGCCAGCAGCCCCACAGAGACAACGCTCTATGGCTACACCTTC | CASSPTETTLYGYTF
TRBJ1-2 | . | TRBV30 | . | TGTGCCTGGAGTCGGGTTTCGGGCAGGGGCGGGTATGGCTACACCTTC | CAWSRVSGRGGYGYTF
TRBJ1-2 | . | TRBV5-4 | . | TGTGCCACCTCAGACAGGTCGGGGTATGGCTACACCTTC | CATSDRSGYGYTF
TRBJ2-5 | . | TRBV4-3 | TRBD1 | TGCGCCAGCAGCCAAGACGCCCGGGACAGAGAGACCCAGTACTTC | CASSQDARDRETQYF